These T cell receptor beta chains were read from a single sample in a study of technical replicates of blood from a few donors. Assay: immunoSEQ multiplex PCR; the TCRdb copy retains only in-frame clones and omits some. In the table there are roughly 81,000 clones, 65% to 90% of which are singletons. The sequenced material came from PBMCs. Receptors originate from a human donor in good health. Some clones in this sample may be carry-over from other donors' samples. Both conserved end residues are part of each CDR3. Fields, in order: D gene, J gene, V gene, clone size, CDR3 DNA, CDR3 protein. D genes are given only for firm matches. The size of a clone is reported for some rows only, either as once, few or many, or as a class for expanded clones.

NA | TRBJ2-3 | TRBV19 | NA | TGTGCCAGTACGGGACGGGAGACGCAGTATTTT | CASTGRETQYF
NA | TRBJ2-5 | TRBV6-1 | NA | TGTGCCAGCAGTGGGCCCATTGGGACCCAGTACTTC | CASSGPIGTQYF
NA | TRBJ1-1 | TRBV30 | NA | TGTGCCTTCGCCAGGGGAATGAACACTGAAGCTTTCTTT | CAFARGMNTEAFF
TRBD2 | TRBJ2-3 | TRBV29-1 | NA | TGCAGCGTACCGCTAGCGGGGGGAACAGATACGCAGTATTTT | CSVPLAGGTDTQYF
TRBD2 | TRBJ2-7 | TRBV5-4 | NA | TGTGCCAGCAGAGCCGGGACTACGACCTACGAGCAGTACTTC | CASRAGTTTYEQYF
NA | TRBJ2-2 | TRBV23-1 | few | TGCGCCAGCAGTCAATGGCAGGGAGGCACCGGGGAGCTGTTTTTT | CASSQWQGGTGELFF
NA | TRBJ1-4 | TRBV5-6 | NA | TGTGCCAGCAGCTCTTGGCAGACCCCAGGGGAAAAACTGTTTTTT | CASSSWQTPGEKLFF
TRBD1 | TRBJ1-4 | TRBV29-1 | NA | TGCAGCGTCGACAGGGGGAGGGGAAAACTGTTTTTT | CSVDRGRGKLFF
TRBD2 | TRBJ2-7 | TRBV9 | NA | TGTGCCAGCAGCGGGGGAGGAGCGGGAGTTACCCGAATCTACGAGCAGTACTTC | CASSGGGAGVTRIYEQYF
NA | TRBJ2-7 | TRBV21-1 | NA | TGTGCCAGCAGCAAAGGTGGTACTTTCTACGAGCAGTACTTC | CASSKGGTFYEQYF
NA | TRBJ1-6 | TRBV6-1 | NA | TGTGCCAGCAGTGAAGCGCTCTCCAGATCACCCCTCCACTTT | CASSEALSRSPLHF
NA | TRBJ2-7 | TRBV2 | NA | TGTGCCAGCAGTGAAAAGGAAGCAGGGGTGGGGGAGCAGTACTTC | CASSEKEAGVGEQYF
NA | TRBJ2-6 | TRBV14 | NA | TGTGCCAGCAGCTGGACTGCATCTGGGGCCAACGTCCTGACTTTC | CASSWTASGANVLTF
NA | TRBJ1-5 | TRBV5-1 | NA | TGCGCCAGCAGCTTAGGGGGTGACAATCAGCCCCAGCATTTT | CASSLGGDNQPQHF
NA | TRBJ2-7 | TRBV4-2 | NA | TGTGCCAGCAGCCAGGAGTCGCGGGGAAACGACGAGCAGTACTTC | CASSQESRGNDEQYF
NA | TRBJ2-6 | TRBV19 | NA | TGTGCCAGTAGTCTCGTCGGGCGGCGGGTTAGCTCTGGGGCCAACGTCCTGACTTTC | CASSLVGRRVSSGANVLTF
TRBD1 | TRBJ1-5 | TRBV30 | NA | TGTGCCTGGAGTAAGTGGGGACAGGGGATTAGCAATCAGCCCCAGCATTTT | CAWSKWGQGISNQPQHF
TRBD2 | TRBJ2-7 | TRBV18 | NA | TGTGCCAGCTCACCTATGACTAGCGGGAGAGGCGAGCAGTACTTC | CASSPMTSGRGEQYF
NA | TRBJ1-2 | TRBV27 | NA | TGTGCCAGCAGTTTACCTTCCTGGGCGGGCTACACCTTC | CASSLPSWAGYTF
NA | TRBJ1-2 | TRBV21-1 | NA | TGTGCCAGCAGCAAGGGGACAGGGGGGGACTATGGCTACACCTTC | CASSKGTGGDYGYTF
TRBD1 | TRBJ1-6 | TRBV10-1 | NA | TGCGCCAGCATCCTGGACAGGGGGGATTCACCCCTCCACTTT | CASILDRGDSPLHF
NA | TRBJ2-5 | TRBV11-3 | once | TGTGCCAGCAGCTTAGGGGGCTGGGCCCAGGGGGAGACCCAGTACTTC | CASSLGGWAQGETQYF
NA | TRBJ2-6 | TRBV7-9 | NA | TGTGCCAGCAGCTTAGCTACAGGGTCTGGGGCCAACGTCCTGACTTTC | CASSLATGSGANVLTF
TRBD1 | TRBJ1-5 | TRBV7-2 | few | TGTGCCAGCAGCTTGGGGTTGCGGACAGGCGAACTCAATCAGCCCCAGCATTTT | CASSLGLRTGELNQPQHF
TRBD2 | TRBJ2-7 | TRBV2 | few | TGTGCCAGCAGTGGAGCGGGAGTCTTCGGGCAGTACTTC | CASSGAGVFGQYF
TRBD1 | TRBJ2-2 | TRBV6-4 | NA | TGTGCCAGCAGTAAGACAGGGACCGGGGAGCTGTTTTTT | CASSKTGTGELFF
TRBD1 | TRBJ2-3 | TRBV11-2 | NA | TGTGCCAGCAGCTTAGAGGGGACAGGGGGGCAGTATTTT | CASSLEGTGGQYF
NA | TRBJ2-7 | TRBV10-2 | once | TGCGCCAGCACCGTCGGGGGATACCCTAACCAATTATCCTACGAGCAGTACTTC | CASTVGGYPNQLSYEQYF
NA | TRBJ2-7 | TRBV4-3 | NA | TGCGCCAGCAGCCCAGTCAGAGGACTAATCTCCTACGAGCAGTACTTC | CASSPVRGLISYEQYF
TRBD1 | TRBJ2-7 | TRBV5-6 | NA | TGTGCCAGCACCACCTCCGGGACAGGGGCCTTCTACGAGCAGTACTTC | CASTTSGTGAFYEQYF
NA | TRBJ2-7 | TRBV7-2 | NA | TGTGCCAGCAGCTGGGCCGGGGAACGGGGCGAGCAGTACTTC | CASSWAGERGEQYF
TRBD2 | TRBJ2-7 | TRBV7-3 | few | TGTGCCAGCAGCCCCCTCCGGGAGGGCCCCCCCTACGAGCAGTACTTC | CASSPLREGPPYEQYF
NA | TRBJ2-1 | TRBV7-2 | NA | TGTGCCAGCAGCGCAAAAAGCCTCATCTACAATGAGCAGTTCTTC | CASSAKSLIYNEQFF
TRBD1 | TRBJ2-7 | TRBV29-1 | NA | TGCAGCGTTGAATTGGGACAGGGGCGCGACGAGCAGTACTTC | CSVELGQGRDEQYF
TRBD1 | TRBJ1-1 | TRBV11-2 | NA | TGTGCCAGCAGCTTAGGGGGGACAGGGTCGGTTTTGGCTTTCTTT | CASSLGGTGSVLAFF
NA | TRBJ1-1 | TRBV20-1 | few | TGCAGTGCTAGACAGAACACTGAAGCTTTCTTT | CSARQNTEAFF
TRBD2 | TRBJ2-1 | TRBV7-2 | NA | TGTGCCAGCAGCTTAGCACCTTCATTAATAGCGGGGGGCCCCTACGGTGAGCAGTTCTTC | CASSLAPSLIAGGPYGEQFF
NA | TRBJ2-7 | TRBV15 | NA | TGTGCCACCAGCAGAAGGGACACCAGCTCCTACGAGCAGTACTTC | CATSRRDTSSYEQYF
NA | TRBJ1-1 | TRBV19 | NA | TGTGCCAGTAGTCGGGGTACCCTCACTGAAGCTTTCTTT | CASSRGTLTEAFF
NA | TRBJ1-1 | TRBV10-3 | NA | TGTGCCATCAGTGCGGAACAGGGTAACACTGAAGCTTTCTTT | CAISAEQGNTEAFF
NA | TRBJ2-7 | TRBV15 | NA | TGTGCCACCAGCAGAGATAGAAGCGTCGAGCAGTACTTC | CATSRDRSVEQYF
NA | TRBJ1-1 | TRBV23-1 | NA | TGCGCCCTAGTAGCAGGGACAAACACTGAAGCTTTCTTT | CALVAGTNTEAFF
NA | TRBJ2-2 | TRBV7-3 | NA | TGTGCCAGCAGCTTAACGGTCGGGCAGGGGTTCGGGGAGCTGTTTTTT | CASSLTVGQGFGELFF
TRBD1 | TRBJ1-2 | TRBV7-2 | NA | TGTGCCAGCAGCCCCCGGGACGGGACAGGCTATGGCTACACCTTC | CASSPRDGTGYGYTF
TRBD1 | TRBJ1-2 | TRBV5-8 | NA | TGTGCCAGCAGCTTGGCCCCTGACAGGGCGCCCTATGGCTACACCTTC | CASSLAPDRAPYGYTF
TRBD2 | TRBJ2-3 | TRBV4-2 | NA | TGTGCCAGCAGCCAAGATCCTACTAGCGGGGGGGCCGGGGCAGATACGCAGTATTTT | CASSQDPTSGGAGADTQYF
TRBD2 | TRBJ2-1 | TRBV18 | NA | TGTGCCAGCTCACCGACTAGCCGGATCGATGAGCAGTTCTTC | CASSPTSRIDEQFF
TRBD2 | TRBJ2-1 | TRBV4-2 | NA | TGTGCCAGCAGATCCTTATTGCGGCGGGAGGGCACCCATGAGCAGTTCTTC | CASRSLLRREGTHEQFF
TRBD1 | TRBJ2-7 | TRBV4-1 | NA | TGCGCCAGCAGCCAACCCGACAGGGGACCCTTAGGGGAGCAGTACTTC | CASSQPDRGPLGEQYF
TRBD1 | TRBJ1-2 | TRBV6-5 | NA | TGTGCCAGCGCCGGGACAGCGGATGGCTACACCTTC | CASAGTADGYTF
NA | TRBJ1-4 | TRBV19 | once | TGTGCCAGTATCCGGACAGAAGGGGATGAAAAACTGTTTTTT | CASIRTEGDEKLFF
NA | TRBJ2-7 | TRBV29-1 | NA | TGCAGCGTTGGGACCGGGAGAGGCCACGAGCAGTACTTC | CSVGTGRGHEQYF
NA | TRBJ2-3 | TRBV4-3 | NA | TGCGCCAGCAGCCGGGCTGCGTGGGCAGATACGCAGTATTTT | CASSRAAWADTQYF
TRBD2 | TRBJ2-1 | TRBV19 | once | TGTGCCAGTAGTGCCCCGGGACTAGTCTTCAATGAGCAGTTCTTC | CASSAPGLVFNEQFF